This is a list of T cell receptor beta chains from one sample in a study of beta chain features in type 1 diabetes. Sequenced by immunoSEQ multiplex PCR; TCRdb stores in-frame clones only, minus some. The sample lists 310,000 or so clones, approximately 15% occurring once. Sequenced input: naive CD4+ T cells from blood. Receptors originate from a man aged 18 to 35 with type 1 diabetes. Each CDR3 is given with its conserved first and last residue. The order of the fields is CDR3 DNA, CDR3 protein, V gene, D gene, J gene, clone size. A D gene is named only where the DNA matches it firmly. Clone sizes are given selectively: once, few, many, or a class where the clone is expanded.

TGTGCCAGCAGCTTCGTAGGGACAGGGTGGGAGACCCAGTACTTC CASSFVGTGWETQYF TRBV11-2 TRBD1 TRBJ2-5 -
TGTGCCAGCAGCCAGGCCTCCGGTGAAAAACTGTTTTTT CASSQASGEKLFF TRBV7-9 - TRBJ1-4 few
TGTGCCAGTAGTATAACAGGGGCGGAGGGCATTCAGTACTTC CASSITGAEGIQYF TRBV19 - TRBJ2-4 -
TGCGCCAGCAGCACCGGGGAGAACACCGGGGAGCTGTTTTTT CASSTGENTGELFF TRBV5-1 - TRBJ2-2 -
TGCGCCAGCAGCCAAGAAACAGGGGGCGGCTACGAGCAGTACTTC CASSQETGGGYEQYF TRBV4-1 TRBD1 TRBJ2-7 -
TGCGCCAGCAGCTTTTCCCGGACTACCCTGAGCGAGCAGTACTTC CASSFSRTTLSEQYF TRBV5-1 - TRBJ2-7 -
TGTGCCTGGAGCCCGGGGTTCTCTGAAAAACTGTTTTTT CAWSPGFSEKLFF TRBV30 - TRBJ1-4 -
TGCGCCAGCAGCCAAGATGCGAGGGACTACGAGCAGTACTTC CASSQDARDYEQYF TRBV4-3 - TRBJ2-7 -
TGCGCCAGCAGCTTGGAACCACAGAGGGATGAGCAGTTCTTC CASSLEPQRDEQFF TRBV5-1 - TRBJ2-1 -
TGTGCCAGCTCTCCCCTAAATTCCTACAATGAGCAGTTCTTC CASSPLNSYNEQFF TRBV18 - TRBJ2-1 -
TGTGCCAGCAGTTTAGTGAGGGGGCCGGTTGGCTACACCTTC CASSLVRGPVGYTF TRBV28 TRBD1 TRBJ1-2 -
TGCGCCAGCAGCCGAAGCCCTAGCGGGAGTGGGTCCTACGAGCAGTACTTC CASSRSPSGSGSYEQYF TRBV4-1 TRBD2 TRBJ2-7 few
TGTGCCAGCAGCCCCGGGAGGGCCGTCGTTGAGACCCAGTACTTC CASSPGRAVVETQYF TRBV7-8 TRBD2 TRBJ2-5 few
TGTGCCAGCAGCCAAGAACAGCAGGATCACTACGAGCAGTACTTC CASSQEQQDHYEQYF TRBV4-2 - TRBJ2-7 few
TGTGCCAGCAGCCAAGGCGTATCACCCCTCCACTTT CASSQGVSPLHF TRBV14 - TRBJ1-6 few
TGTGCCAGCAGCTTGGATTTGCCAGCCTACAATGAGCAGTTCTTC CASSLDLPAYNEQFF TRBV5-4 - TRBJ2-1 -
TGTGCCAGCAGCACCACGGGACTTAGCACAGATACGCAGTATTTT CASSTTGLSTDTQYF TRBV6-5 - TRBJ2-3 -
TGTGCCAGCAGCCCCGGACAGCCCCTGGGGGAGCAGTACTTC CASSPGQPLGEQYF TRBV4-2 - TRBJ2-7 -
TGCAGCGCCCCCGACAGGGGGGGAGGTCAAGAGACCCAGTACTTC CSAPDRGGGQETQYF TRBV29-1 TRBD1 TRBJ2-5 -
TGTGCCAGCCGGGAGGACGGGGCCAACGTCCTGACTTTC CASREDGANVLTF TRBV6-5 TRBD2 TRBJ2-6 -
TGTGCCAGCAGCGTAGGGCCCTCCGGGACTAACACAGATACGCAGTATTTT CASSVGPSGTNTDTQYF TRBV9 TRBD2 TRBJ2-3 -
TGTGCCAGCAGCGCCCGTCCGGGCCAAGAGACCCAGTACTTC CASSARPGQETQYF TRBV11-2 - TRBJ2-5 few
TGCGCCAGCAGCTTCAGGGGGACTAGCACAGATACGCAGTATTTT CASSFRGTSTDTQYF TRBV5-1 - TRBJ2-3 -
TGTGCCAGCAGCTTGGGCAGGGGGCGCGATCAGCCCCAGCATTTT CASSLGRGRDQPQHF TRBV7-9 TRBD1 TRBJ1-5 -
TGTGCCAGCAGTCAACAGACAGGGAGGAAGGAGACCCAGTACTTC CASSQQTGRKETQYF TRBV6-1 - TRBJ2-5 few
TGTGCCAGCTCAGAACAGGGCCAGACTGAAGCTTTCTTT CASSEQGQTEAFF TRBV18 - TRBJ1-1 few
TGTGCCAGCAGTTTGGACAGGGGCGCCTACGAGCAGTACTTC CASSLDRGAYEQYF TRBV6-6 TRBD1 TRBJ2-7 -
TGTGCCAGCAGTTACTCGACCACCAGAGGCTATGGCTACACCTTC CASSYSTTRGYGYTF TRBV6-6 - TRBJ1-2 few
TGCGCCAGCAGCGACTCCCTAGCGGGAATAAGGGATACGCAGTATTTT CASSDSLAGIRDTQYF TRBV5-1 TRBD2 TRBJ2-3 few
TGTGCCAGCAGTTTGGGACAGGGCTACGAGCAGTACTTC CASSLGQGYEQYF TRBV28 TRBD1 TRBJ2-7 -
TGTGCCAGCAGCCCGCGGCCTCGCGGGGGTCGATACAATGAGCAGTTCTTC CASSPRPRGGRYNEQFF TRBV11-2 TRBD2 TRBJ2-1 -
TGTGCCAGTACCTCGGGACTAGCGGGAGGATTTGGGTTTGGCGAGACCCAGTACTTC CASTSGLAGGFGFGETQYF TRBV19 TRBD2 TRBJ2-5 few
TGCGCCAGCAGCTTGGATAATCTAGGGAACACCGGGGAGCTGTTTTTT CASSLDNLGNTGELFF TRBV5-1 - TRBJ2-2 -
TGTGCCAGCAGTCCACTAACGGGACAGAGCTCCTACAATGAGCAGTTCTTC CASSPLTGQSSYNEQFF TRBV27 TRBD1 TRBJ2-1 few
TGCGCCAGCAGCCAAGTTATTCCTAACGGGAATGAGCAGTTCTTC CASSQVIPNGNEQFF TRBV4-1 - TRBJ2-1 few
TGTGCCAGCAGCTCCTACCGGGGTAGCGGGGGCTTCACAGATACGCAGTATTTT CASSSYRGSGGFTDTQYF TRBV28 TRBD2 TRBJ2-3 few
TGCAGCGTTTTTCCAAACGGCGGGGGACAAGAGACCCAGTACTTC CSVFPNGGGQETQYF TRBV29-1 TRBD2 TRBJ2-5 -
TGTGCCAGCAGCCGTACTAGCTCTAGCACAGATACGCAGTATTTT CASSRTSSSTDTQYF TRBV7-2 - TRBJ2-3 few
TGTGCCAGCAGCCCGAGAGAGACCCAGTACTTC CASSPRETQYF TRBV6-6 - TRBJ2-5 once
TGTGCCATCAGGGGCGGGAGCCCTACGAACACCGGGGAGCTGTTTTTT CAIRGGSPTNTGELFF TRBV10-3 TRBD2 TRBJ2-2 few